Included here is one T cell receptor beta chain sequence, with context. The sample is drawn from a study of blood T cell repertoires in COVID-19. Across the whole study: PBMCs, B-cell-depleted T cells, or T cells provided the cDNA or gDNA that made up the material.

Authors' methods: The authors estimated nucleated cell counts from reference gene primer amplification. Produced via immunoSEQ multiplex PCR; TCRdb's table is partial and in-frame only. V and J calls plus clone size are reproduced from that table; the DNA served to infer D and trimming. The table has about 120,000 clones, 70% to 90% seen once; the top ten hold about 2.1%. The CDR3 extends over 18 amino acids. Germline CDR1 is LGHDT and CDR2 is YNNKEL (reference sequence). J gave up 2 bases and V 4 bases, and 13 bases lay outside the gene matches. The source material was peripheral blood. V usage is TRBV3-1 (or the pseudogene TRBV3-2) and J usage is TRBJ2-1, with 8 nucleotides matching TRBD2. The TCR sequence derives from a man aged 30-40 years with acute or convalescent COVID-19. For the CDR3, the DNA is TGTGCCAGCAGCCCGGGGGGCGGTGGGACTAGACCCTACAATGAGCAGTTCTTC. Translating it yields CASSPGGGGTRPYNEQFF.